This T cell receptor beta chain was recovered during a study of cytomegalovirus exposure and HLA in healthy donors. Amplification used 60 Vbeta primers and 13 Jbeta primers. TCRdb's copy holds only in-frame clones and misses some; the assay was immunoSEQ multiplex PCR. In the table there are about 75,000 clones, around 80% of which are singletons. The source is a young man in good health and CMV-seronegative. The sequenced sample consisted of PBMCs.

CDR3 sequence: CASSHGQGSTGELFF. In DNA form, the CDR3 reads TGTGCCAGCAGCCACGGACAGGGATCCACCGGGGAGCTGTTTTTT. The chain is built from TRBV6-5 and TRBJ2-2, with TRBD1 identical over 8 bases. From germline, CDR1 is MNHEY and CDR2 SVGAGI. This CDR3 is 15 amino acids long. The V and J ends lost 6 bases and 4 bases, in that order; junction bases with no gene match: 7.